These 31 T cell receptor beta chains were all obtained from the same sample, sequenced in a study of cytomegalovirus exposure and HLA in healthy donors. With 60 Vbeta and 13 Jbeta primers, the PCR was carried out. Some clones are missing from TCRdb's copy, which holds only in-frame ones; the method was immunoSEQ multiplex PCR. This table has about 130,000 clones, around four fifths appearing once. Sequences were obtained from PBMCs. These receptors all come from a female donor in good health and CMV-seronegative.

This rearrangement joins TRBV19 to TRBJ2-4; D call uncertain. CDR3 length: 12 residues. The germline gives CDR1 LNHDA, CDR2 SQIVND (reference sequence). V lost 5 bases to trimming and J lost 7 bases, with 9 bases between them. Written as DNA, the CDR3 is TGTGCCAGTAGTCCCTCCCCCAACATTCAGTACTTC. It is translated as CASSPSPNIQYF.

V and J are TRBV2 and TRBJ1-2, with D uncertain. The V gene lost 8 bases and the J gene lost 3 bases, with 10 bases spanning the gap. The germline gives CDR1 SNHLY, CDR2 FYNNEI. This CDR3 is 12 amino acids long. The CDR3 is CASGSGYYGYTF. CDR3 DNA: TGTGCCAGCGGAAGCGGATACTATGGCTACACCTTC.

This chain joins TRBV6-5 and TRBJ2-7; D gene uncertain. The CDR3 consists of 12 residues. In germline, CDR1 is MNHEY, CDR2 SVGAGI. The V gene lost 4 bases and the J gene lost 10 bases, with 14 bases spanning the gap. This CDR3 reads CASSLTRSSQYF. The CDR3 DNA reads TGTGCCAGCAGTTTGACACGGTCCTCCCAGTACTTC.

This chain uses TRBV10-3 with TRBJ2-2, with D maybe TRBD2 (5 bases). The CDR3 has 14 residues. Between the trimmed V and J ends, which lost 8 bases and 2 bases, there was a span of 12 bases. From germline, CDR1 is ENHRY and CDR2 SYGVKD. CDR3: CAIGSDLNTGELFF. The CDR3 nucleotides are TGTGCCATCGGGTCGGACTTAAACACCGGGGAGCTGTTTTTT.

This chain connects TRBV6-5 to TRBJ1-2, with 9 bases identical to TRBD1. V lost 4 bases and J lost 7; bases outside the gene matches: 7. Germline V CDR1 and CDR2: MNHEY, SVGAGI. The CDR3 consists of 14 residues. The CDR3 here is CASSLGQGGIGYTF. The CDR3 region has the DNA TGTGCCAGCAGTTTGGGACAGGGTGGTATTGGCTACACCTTC.

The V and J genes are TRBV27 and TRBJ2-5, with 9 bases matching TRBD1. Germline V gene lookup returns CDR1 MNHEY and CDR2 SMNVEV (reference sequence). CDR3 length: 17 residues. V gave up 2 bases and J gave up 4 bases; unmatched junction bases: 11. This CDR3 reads CASSLLGQGGRTETQYF. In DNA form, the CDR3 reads TGTGCCAGCAGTTTACTGGGACAGGGAGGTAGGACAGAGACCCAGTACTTC.

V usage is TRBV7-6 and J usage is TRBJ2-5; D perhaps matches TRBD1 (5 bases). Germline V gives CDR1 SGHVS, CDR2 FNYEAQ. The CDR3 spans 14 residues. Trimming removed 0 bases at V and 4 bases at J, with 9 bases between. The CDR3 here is CASSLAGVGETQYF. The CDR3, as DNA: TGTGCCAGCAGCTTAGCAGGGGTGGGAGAGACCCAGTACTTC.

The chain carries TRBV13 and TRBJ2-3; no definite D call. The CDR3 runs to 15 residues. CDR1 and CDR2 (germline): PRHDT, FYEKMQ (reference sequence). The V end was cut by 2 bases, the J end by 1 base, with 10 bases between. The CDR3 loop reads CASSLNRVGTDTQYF. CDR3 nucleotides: TGTGCCAGCAGCTTAAATCGGGTGGGCACAGATACGCAGTATTTT.

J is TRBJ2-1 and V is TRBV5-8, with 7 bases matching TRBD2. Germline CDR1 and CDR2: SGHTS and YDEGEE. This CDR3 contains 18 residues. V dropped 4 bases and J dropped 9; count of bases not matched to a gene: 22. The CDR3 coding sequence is TGTGCCAGCAGCCCCGACTCCCAACTAGCGCGGGGCCAAGGTGAGCAGTTCTTC. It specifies CASSPDSQLARGQGEQFF.

The CDR3 sequence is CASSLRKGRAQRYNEQFF. CDR3 nucleotide sequence: TGCGCCAGCAGCTTGAGGAAGGGGAGGGCCCAAAGATACAATGAGCAGTTCTTC. This chain links TRBV5-1 with TRBJ2-1, with 7 bases matching TRBD2. This CDR3 contains 18 residues. With 1 base clipped from V and 4 bases from J, the junction kept 14 bases outside the gene matches. Per the germline V gene, CDR1 is SGHRS and CDR2 is YFSETQ.

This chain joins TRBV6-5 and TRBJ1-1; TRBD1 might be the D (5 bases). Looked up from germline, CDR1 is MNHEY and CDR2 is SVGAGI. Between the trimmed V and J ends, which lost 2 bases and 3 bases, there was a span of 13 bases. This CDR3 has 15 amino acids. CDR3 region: CASSYLGEGYTEAFF. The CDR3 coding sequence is TGTGCCAGCAGTTACCTAGGGGAGGGGTACACTGAAGCTTTCTTT.

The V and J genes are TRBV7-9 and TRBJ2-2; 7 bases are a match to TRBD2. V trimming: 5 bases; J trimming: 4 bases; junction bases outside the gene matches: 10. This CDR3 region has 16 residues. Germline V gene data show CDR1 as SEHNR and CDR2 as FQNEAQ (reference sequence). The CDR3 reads CASSPRTSRGTGELFF. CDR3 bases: TGTGCCAGCAGCCCCCGGACTAGTAGAGGCACCGGGGAGCTGTTTTTT.

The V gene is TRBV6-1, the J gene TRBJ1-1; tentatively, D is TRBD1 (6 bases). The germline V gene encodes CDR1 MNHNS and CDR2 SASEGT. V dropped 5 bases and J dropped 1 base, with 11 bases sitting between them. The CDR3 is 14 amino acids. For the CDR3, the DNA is TGTGCCAGCAGTAGGGGGATAGCGAACACTGAAGCTTTCTTT. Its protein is CASSRGIANTEAFF.

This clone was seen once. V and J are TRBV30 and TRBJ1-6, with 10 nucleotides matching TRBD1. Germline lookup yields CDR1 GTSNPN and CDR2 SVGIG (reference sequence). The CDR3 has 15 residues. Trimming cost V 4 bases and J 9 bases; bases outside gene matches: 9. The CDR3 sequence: CAWTSRDRGSSPLHF. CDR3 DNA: TGTGCCTGGACCAGCCGGGACAGGGGAAGTTCACCCCTCCACTTT. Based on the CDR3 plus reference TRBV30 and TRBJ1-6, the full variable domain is SQTIHQWPATLVQPVGSPLSLECTVEGTSNPNLYWYRQAAGRGLQLLFYSVGIGQISSEVPQNLSASRPQDRQFILSSKKLLLSDSGFYLCAWTSRDRGSSPLHFGNGTRLTVT.

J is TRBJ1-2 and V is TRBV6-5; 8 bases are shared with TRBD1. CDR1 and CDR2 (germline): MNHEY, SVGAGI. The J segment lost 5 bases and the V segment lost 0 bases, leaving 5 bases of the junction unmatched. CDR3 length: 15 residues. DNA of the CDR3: TGTGCCAGCAGTTACTCGCAGGGGGCAGGATATGGCTACACCTTC. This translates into CASSYSQGAGYGYTF.

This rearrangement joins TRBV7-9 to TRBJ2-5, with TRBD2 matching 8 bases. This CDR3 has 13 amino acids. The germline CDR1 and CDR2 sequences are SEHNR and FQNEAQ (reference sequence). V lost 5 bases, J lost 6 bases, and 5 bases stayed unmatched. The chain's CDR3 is CASSPSGSKTQYF. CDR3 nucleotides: TGTGCCAGCAGCCCCAGCGGGAGCAAGACCCAGTACTTC.

The CDR3 spells CASSFAQGHQPQHF. Written as DNA, the CDR3 is TGTGCCAGCAGTTTTGCCCAGGGTCATCAGCCCCAGCATTTT. The rearrangement uses TRBV28 and TRBJ1-5; a possible D gene is TRBD1 (5 bases). V was trimmed by 3 bases and J by 5 bases, leaving 11 bases between them. Germline-derived CDR1 and CDR2 are MDHEN and SYDVKM. CDR3 length: 14 amino acids.

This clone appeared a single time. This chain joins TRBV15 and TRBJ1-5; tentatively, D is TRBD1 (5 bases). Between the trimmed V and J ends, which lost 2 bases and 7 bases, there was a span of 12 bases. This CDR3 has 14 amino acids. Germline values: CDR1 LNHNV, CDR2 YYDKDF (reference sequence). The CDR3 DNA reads TGTGCCACCAGCAGATCATCTCAGGGACAGCCCCAGCATTTT. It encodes CATSRSSQGQPQHF.

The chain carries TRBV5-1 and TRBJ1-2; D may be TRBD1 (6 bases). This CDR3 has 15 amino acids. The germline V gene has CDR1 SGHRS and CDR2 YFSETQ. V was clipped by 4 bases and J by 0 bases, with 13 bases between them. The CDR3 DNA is TGCGCCAGCAGCCTTGACAGGACCCCTAACTATGGCTACACCTTC. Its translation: CASSLDRTPNYGYTF.

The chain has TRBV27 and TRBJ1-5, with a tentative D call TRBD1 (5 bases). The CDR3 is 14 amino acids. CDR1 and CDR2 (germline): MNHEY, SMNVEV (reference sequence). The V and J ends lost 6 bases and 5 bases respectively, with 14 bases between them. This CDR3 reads CASSLTGGDQPQHF. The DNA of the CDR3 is TGTGCCAGCAGCCTTACTGGAGGGGATCAGCCCCAGCATTTT.

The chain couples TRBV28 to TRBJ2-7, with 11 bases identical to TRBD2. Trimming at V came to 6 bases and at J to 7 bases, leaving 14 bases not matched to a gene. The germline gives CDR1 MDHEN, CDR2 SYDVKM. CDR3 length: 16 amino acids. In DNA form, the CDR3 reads TGTGCCAGCAGCCAGCCTACTAGCGGGAGAAGAGATGAGCAGTACTTC. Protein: CASSQPTSGRRDEQYF.

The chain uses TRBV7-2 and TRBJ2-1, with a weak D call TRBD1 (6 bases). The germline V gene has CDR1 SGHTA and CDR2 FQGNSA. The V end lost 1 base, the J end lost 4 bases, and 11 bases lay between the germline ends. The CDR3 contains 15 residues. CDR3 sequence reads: CASSLEGTPYNEQFF. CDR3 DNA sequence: TGTGCCAGCAGCTTAGAAGGGACACCGTACAATGAGCAGTTCTTC.

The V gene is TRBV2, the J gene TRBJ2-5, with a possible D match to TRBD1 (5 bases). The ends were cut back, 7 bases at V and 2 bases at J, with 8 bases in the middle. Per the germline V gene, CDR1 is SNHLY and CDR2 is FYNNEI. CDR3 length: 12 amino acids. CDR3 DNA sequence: TGTGCCAGCACAGACAGACAAGAGACCCAGTACTTC. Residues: CASTDRQETQYF.

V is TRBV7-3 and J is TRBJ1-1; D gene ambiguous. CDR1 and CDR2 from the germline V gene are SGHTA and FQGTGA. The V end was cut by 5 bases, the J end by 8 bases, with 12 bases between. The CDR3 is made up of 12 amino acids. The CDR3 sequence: CASSRGHGEAFF. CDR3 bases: TGTGCCAGCAGCCGAGGGCATGGGGAAGCTTTCTTT.

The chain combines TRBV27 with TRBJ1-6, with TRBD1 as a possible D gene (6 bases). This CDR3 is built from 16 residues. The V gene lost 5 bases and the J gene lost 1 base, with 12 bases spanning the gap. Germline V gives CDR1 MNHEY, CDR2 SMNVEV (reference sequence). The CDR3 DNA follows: TGTGCCAGCAGTGTGGAACAGGGTTCCTATAATTCACCCCTCCACTTT. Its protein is CASSVEQGSYNSPLHF.

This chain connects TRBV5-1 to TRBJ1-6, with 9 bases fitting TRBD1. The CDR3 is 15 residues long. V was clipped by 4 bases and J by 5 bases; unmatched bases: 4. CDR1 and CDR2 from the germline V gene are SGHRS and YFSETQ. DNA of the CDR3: TGCGCCAGCAGCCTACAGGGGGCGAATAATTCACCCCTCCACTTT. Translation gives CASSLQGANNSPLHF.

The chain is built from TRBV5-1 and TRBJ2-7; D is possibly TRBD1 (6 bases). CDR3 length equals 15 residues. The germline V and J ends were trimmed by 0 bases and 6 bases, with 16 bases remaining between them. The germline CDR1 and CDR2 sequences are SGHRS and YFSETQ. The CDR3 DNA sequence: TGCGCCAGCAGCTTGGACGGGACACCCGAGGGCGAGCAGTACTTC. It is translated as CASSLDGTPEGEQYF.

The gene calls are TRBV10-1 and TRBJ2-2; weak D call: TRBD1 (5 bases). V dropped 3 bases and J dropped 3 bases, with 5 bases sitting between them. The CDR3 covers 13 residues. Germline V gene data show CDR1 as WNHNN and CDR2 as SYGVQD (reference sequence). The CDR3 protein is CASSDRDTGELFF. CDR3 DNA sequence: TGCGCCAGCAGTGACAGGGACACCGGGGAGCTGTTTTTT.

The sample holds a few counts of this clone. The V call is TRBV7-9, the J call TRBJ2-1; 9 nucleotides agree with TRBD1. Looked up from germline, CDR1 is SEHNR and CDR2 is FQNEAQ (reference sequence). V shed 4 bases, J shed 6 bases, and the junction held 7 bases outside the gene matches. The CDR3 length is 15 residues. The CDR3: CASSSWTGESNEQFF. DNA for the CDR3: TGTGCCAGCAGCTCCTGGACAGGGGAGAGCAATGAGCAGTTCTTC. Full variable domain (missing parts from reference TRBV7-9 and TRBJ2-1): DTGVSQNPRHKITKRGQNVTFRCDPISEHNRLYWYRQTLGQGPEFLTYFQNEAQLEKSRLLSDRFSAERPKGSFSTLEIQRTEQGDSAMYLCASSSWTGESNEQFFGPGTRLTVL.

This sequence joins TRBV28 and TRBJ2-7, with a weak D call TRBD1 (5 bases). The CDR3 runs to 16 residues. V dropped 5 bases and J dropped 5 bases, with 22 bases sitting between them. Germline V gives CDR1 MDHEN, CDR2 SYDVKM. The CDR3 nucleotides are TGTGCCAGCAGTCCCCAGGGAAGGAAAGACTGGGACGAGCAGTACTTC. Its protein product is CASSPQGRKDWDEQYF.

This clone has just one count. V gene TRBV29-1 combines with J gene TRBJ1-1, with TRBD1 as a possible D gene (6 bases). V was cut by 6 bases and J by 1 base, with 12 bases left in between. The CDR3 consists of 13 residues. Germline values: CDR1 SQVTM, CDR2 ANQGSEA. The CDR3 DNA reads TGCAGCGTGGAGGACAGCCGGAACACTGAAGCTTTCTTT. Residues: CSVEDSRNTEAFF.